This record looks at one TCR beta chain sequence and its context. Antigen unknown. There were likely unrecorded immune exposures, though donors were nominally healthy when sampled. This PCR relied on a set of 60 Vbeta primers and 13 Jbeta primers. Method: immunoSEQ multiplex PCR; TCRdb's copy keeps in-frame clones and lacks some. The sample holds 85,000 to 130,000 clones, roughly 82% seen once. The sample is drawn from a study of cytomegalovirus exposure and HLA in healthy donors. Overall study context: In an early release, HLA-typed donors contributed approximately 80 million unique TCR sequences. In terms of ancestry, the Caucasian-associated cluster contained 75% to 85% of the roughly 360 genotyped donors. Findings of the study overall: Further analysis was carried out later, and it showed several of the most significant clusters appearing linked to common viral pathogens.

Germline CDR1 reads LNHNV; CDR2 reads YYDKDF (reference sequence). The CDR3 has 16 amino acids. The germline V and J ends were trimmed by 3 bases and 7 bases, with 21 bases remaining between them. The chain combines TRBV15 with TRBJ1-1; D not certain. The TCR originated in a woman between 18 and 29 years old in good health and CMV-seronegative. The sequenced sample consisted of PBMCs. The CDR3 sequence: CATSRAAPPILFEAFF. The CDR3 coding sequence is TGTGCCACCAGCAGGGCTGCACCTCCGATCCTGTTTGAAGCTTTCTTT.